These 18 T cell receptor beta chains were sequenced from one sample in a study of cytomegalovirus exposure and HLA in healthy donors. The PCR was carried out with 60 Vbeta primers and 13 Jbeta primers. The method was immunoSEQ multiplex PCR; TCRdb's version includes in-frame clones alone and lacks a portion of them. The table includes 60,000 to 70,000 clones, over 60% detected once. Sequences were obtained from PBMCs. The receptors were sampled from a man aged 50-59 years in good health and CMV-seropositive.

J is TRBJ2-3 and V is TRBV4-1; 7 nucleotides line up with TRBD1. This CDR3 comprises 16 residues. With 0 bases clipped from V and 1 base from J, the junction kept 4 bases outside the gene matches. The germline CDR1 and CDR2 sequences are MGHRA and YSYEKL. The chain's CDR3 is CASSQEGTGGTDTQYF. The DNA of the CDR3 is TGCGCCAGCAGCCAAGAGGGAACAGGGGGCACAGATACGCAGTATTTT.

V and J are TRBV7-8 and TRBJ1-5, with D perhaps matching TRBD1 (5 bases). Trimming took 5 bases from V and 4 from J, leaving 9 bases between them. The CDR3 extends over 13 amino acids. Germline loops: CDR1 SGHVS, CDR2 FQNEAQ. The CDR3 DNA reads TGTGCCAGCAGCGGGGGGGGAAATCAGCCCCAGCATTTT. The encoded protein is CASSGGGNQPQHF.

The genes are TRBV5-6 and TRBJ2-7, with a possible D match to TRBD1 (8 bases). The CDR3 length is 15 residues. Germline CDR1 SGHDT, CDR2 YYEEEE. Trimming shortened V by 4 bases and J by 3 bases, and 17 bases separated the two germline ends. CDR3: CASSPNTGGVYEQYF. The CDR3 DNA reads as TGTGCCAGCAGCCCAAACACAGGGGGGGTCTACGAGCAGTACTTC.

This clone was counted a few times. This chain joins TRBV28 and TRBJ1-3, with D possibly matching TRBD1 (6 bases). V lost 5 bases, J lost 0 bases, and 17 bases lay in between. Germline CDR1 is MDHEN and CDR2 is SYDVKM. This CDR3 contains 17 residues. CDR3 nucleotides: TGTGCCAGCAGTACTGGGACATCTTTCGACTCTGGAAACACCATATATTTT. Its protein is CASSTGTSFDSGNTIYF.

The chain recombines TRBV6-5 with TRBJ2-1; 10 positions match TRBD2. The CDR3 sequence is 15 residues long. The V segment lost 2 bases and the J segment 15 bases; nucleotides outside the gene matches: 13. Germline loops: CDR1 MNHEY, CDR2 SVGAGI. CDR3 nucleotide sequence: TGTGCCAGCAGTTACAGGACGGCTAGCGGGAGTCTGGCGTTCTTC. Its protein product is CASSYRTASGSLAFF.

This chain uses TRBV11-3 with TRBJ1-1, with D unresolved. Germline V gene lookup returns CDR1 SGHNT and CDR2 YENEEA. V was shortened by 2 bases and J by 6 bases, with 7 bases between the two germline ends. This CDR3 contains 12 residues. The CDR3 spells CASSLRGSEAFF. The CDR3 coding sequence is TGTGCCAGCAGCTTACGAGGCTCTGAAGCTTTCTTT.

The gene calls are TRBV6-5 and TRBJ2-7; 7 bases are shared with TRBD2. The germline V gene has CDR1 MNHEY and CDR2 SVGAGI. V gave up 2 bases and J gave up 0 bases; unmatched junction bases: 7. There are 16 residues in the CDR3. The CDR3 coding sequence is TGTGCCAGCAGTTACCCGCTCGGGGGGAGCTCCTACGAGCAGTACTTC. Residues: CASSYPLGGSSYEQYF.

The rearrangement links TRBV28 to TRBJ2-5, with 7 bases aligning to TRBD1. Germline loops: CDR1 MDHEN, CDR2 SYDVKM. The CDR3 sequence is 13 residues long. The ends lost 5 bases at V and 2 bases at J; junction bases unmatched: 2. CDR3 DNA sequence: TGTGCCAGCAGTACAGGGGTGCAAGAGACCCAGTACTTC. Residues: CASSTGVQETQYF. The complete variable domain, with remaining parts taken from reference TRBV28 and TRBJ2-5, reads DVKVTQSSRYLVKRTGEKVFLECVQDMDHENMFWYRQDPGLGLRLIYFSYDVKMKEKGDIPEGYSVSREKKERFSLILESASTNQTSMYLCASSTGVQETQYFGPGTRLLVL.

This clone was recorded only once. The V call is TRBV6-6, the J call TRBJ2-7; 9 nucleotides line up with TRBD2. The CDR3 spans 15 residues. Germline loops: CDR1 MNHNY, CDR2 SVGAGI (reference sequence). J lost 1 base, V lost 7 bases, and 8 bases had no gene match. The CDR3: CASTPRLAGSYEQYF. CDR3 nucleotides: TGTGCCAGCACCCCCCGGCTAGCGGGATCCTACGAGCAGTACTTC.

CDR3 protein: CSVEGQGGTKGYTF. CDR3 nucleotide sequence: TGCAGCGTTGAAGGACAGGGAGGCACCAAGGGCTACACCTTC. The chain links TRBV29-1 to TRBJ1-2; 7 bases map to TRBD1. The CDR3 is 14 amino acids. Germline V gene sequence: CDR1 SQVTM, CDR2 ANQGSEA. The V and J ends lost 1 base and 8 bases, in that order; junction bases with no gene match: 10.

CDR3: CASTATGQLGSPLHF. CDR3 sequence (DNA): TGTGCCAGCACCGCGACGGGACAGCTAGGTTCACCCCTCCACTTT. This chain uses TRBV7-6 with TRBJ1-6; 7 bases map to TRBD1. The CDR3 length is 15 residues. The germline V gene has CDR1 SGHVS and CDR2 FNYEAQ. J gave up 9 bases and V 7 bases, and 12 bases lay outside the gene matches.

The genes are TRBV7-2 and TRBJ2-7; D gene ambiguous. The germline V gene has CDR1 SGHTA and CDR2 FQGNSA. V lost 5 bases and J lost 1, with 9 bases in between. The CDR3 runs 13 residues. The CDR3 loop is CASSPTGSYEQYF. CDR3 sequence (DNA): TGTGCCAGCAGCCCGACCGGGTCCTACGAGCAGTACTTC. Supplemented by reference TRBV7-2 and TRBJ2-7, the full variable domain reads GAGVSQSPSNKVTEKGKDVELRCDPISGHTALYWYRQSLGQGLEFLIYFQGNSAPDKSGLPSDRFSAERTGGSVSTLTIQRTQQEDSAVYLCASSPTGSYEQYFGPGTRLTVT.

The chain carries TRBV19 and TRBJ2-5; D perhaps matches TRBD2 (6 bases). CDR1 and CDR2 (germline): LNHDA, SQIVND (reference sequence). Trimming removed 6 bases at V and 2 bases at J, with 10 bases between. The CDR3 is 13 amino acids. In nucleotides, the CDR3 is TGTGCCAGTAGCTGGACTACACAAGAGACCCAGTACTTC. Translating it yields CASSWTTQETQYF.

The V call is TRBV6-6, the J call TRBJ1-3; D call uncertain. Looked up from germline, CDR1 is MNHNY and CDR2 is SVGAGI (reference sequence). V lost 6 bases, J lost 0 bases, and 12 bases lay in between. The CDR3 loop spans 15 amino acids. CDR3 DNA: TGTGCCAGCAGGGAGTGGCGAGGCTCTGGAAACACCATATATTTT. Translating it yields CASREWRGSGNTIYF.

The V call is TRBV10-3, the J call TRBJ1-5, with TRBD1 as a possible D gene (6 bases). Germline V gives CDR1 ENHRY, CDR2 SYGVKD. CDR3 length equals 14 residues. The germline V and J ends were trimmed by 5 bases and 5 bases, with 13 bases remaining between them. This CDR3 is CAISTGGAHQPQHF. The CDR3 DNA reads TGTGCCATCAGTACCGGGGGGGCTCATCAGCCCCAGCATTTT.

The table lists this clone with a few counts. V gene TRBV28 combines with J gene TRBJ1-5, with a weak D call TRBD1 (6 bases). Per germline, CDR1 MDHEN and CDR2 SYDVKM. Deletions cut 3 bases from V and 1 base from J, with 13 bases between. The CDR3 totals 16 residues. The CDR3 nucleotides read TGTGCCAGCAGTTTTTCGGGAGGGGGGAGCAATCAGCCCCAGCATTTT. Translation gives CASSFSGGGSNQPQHF. Combining the CDR3 with reference TRBV28 and TRBJ1-5 gives the whole variable domain DVKVTQSSRYLVKRTGEKVFLECVQDMDHENMFWYRQDPGLGLRLIYFSYDVKMKEKGDIPEGYSVSREKKERFSLILESASTNQTSMYLCASSFSGGGSNQPQHFGDGTRLSIL.

The chain uses TRBV6-5 and TRBJ2-7; TRBD1 is a possible D gene (5 bases). This CDR3 comprises 15 residues. With 0 bases removed from V and 1 base from J, the gap between germline ends came to 10 bases. Per germline, CDR1 MNHEY and CDR2 SVGAGI. CDR3 region: CASSYSMDKSYEQYF. The CDR3 DNA reads as TGTGCCAGCAGTTACTCGATGGACAAGTCCTACGAGCAGTACTTC.

The chain couples TRBV4-3 to TRBJ2-7; D is possibly TRBD1 (5 bases). Germline V gives CDR1 LGHNA, CDR2 YSLEER. CDR3 size: 15 residues. V was pared by 0 bases and J by 2 bases, with 11 bases between. The CDR3 DNA reads as TGCGCCAGCAGCCAAGATCAAGACAGAACCTACGAGCAGTACTTC. Translating it yields CASSQDQDRTYEQYF.